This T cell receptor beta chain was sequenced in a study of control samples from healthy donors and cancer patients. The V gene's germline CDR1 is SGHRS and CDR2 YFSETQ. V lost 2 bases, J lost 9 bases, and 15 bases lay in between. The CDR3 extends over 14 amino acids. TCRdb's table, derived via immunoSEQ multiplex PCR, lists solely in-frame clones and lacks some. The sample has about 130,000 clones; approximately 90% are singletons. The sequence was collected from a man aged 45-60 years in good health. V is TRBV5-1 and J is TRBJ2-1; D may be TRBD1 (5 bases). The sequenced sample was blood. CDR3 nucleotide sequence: TGCGCCAGCAGCTTTGGGGCTAGTCGGTCTGAGCAGTTCTTC. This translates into CASSFGASRSEQFF.